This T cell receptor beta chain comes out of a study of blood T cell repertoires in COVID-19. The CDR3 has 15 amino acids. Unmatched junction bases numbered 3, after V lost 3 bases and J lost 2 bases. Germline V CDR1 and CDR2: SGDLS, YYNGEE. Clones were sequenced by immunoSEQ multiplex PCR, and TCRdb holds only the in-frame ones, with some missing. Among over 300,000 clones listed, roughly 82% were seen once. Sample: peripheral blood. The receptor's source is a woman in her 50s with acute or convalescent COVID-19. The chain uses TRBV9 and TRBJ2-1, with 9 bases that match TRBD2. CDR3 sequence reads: CASSASGDPYNEQFF. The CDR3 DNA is TGTGCCAGCAGCGCTAGCGGGGATCCCTACAATGAGCAGTTCTTC.